What follows are 23 T cell receptor beta chains derived from one specimen sequenced in a study of cytomegalovirus exposure and HLA in healthy donors. Some clones are missing from TCRdb's copy, which holds only in-frame ones; the method was immunoSEQ multiplex PCR. The table has about 360,000 clones, 80% to 90% seen once; the top ten hold about 0.8%. Input material: PBMCs. The receptors were sampled from a woman under 30 in good health and CMV-seronegative.

This chain uses TRBV9 with TRBJ2-7; D gene unclear. The CDR3 sequence is 15 residues long. The germline gives CDR1 SGDLS, CDR2 YYNGEE. Trimming cost V 3 bases and J 0 bases, with 13 bases left between them. The chain's CDR3 is CASSAAPASSYEQYF. CDR3 bases: TGTGCCAGCAGCGCCGCCCCAGCGTCCTCCTACGAGCAGTACTTC. Looking up the rest from reference TRBV9 and TRBJ2-7 gives the full variable domain: DSGVTQTPKHLITATGQRVTLRCSPRSGDLSVYWYQQSLDQGLQFLIQYYNGEERAKGNILERFSAQQFPDLHSELNLSSLELGDSALYFCASSAAPASSYEQYFGPGTRLTVT.

This chain uses TRBV30 with TRBJ1-1; tentatively, D is TRBD1 (5 bases). This CDR3 has 16 residues. V dropped 0 bases and J dropped 8 bases, with 22 bases sitting between them. CDR1 is GTSNPN, CDR2 SVGIG, per germline (reference sequence). CDR3 protein: CAWSVPLYRSRAEAFF. CDR3 coding DNA: TGTGCCTGGAGTGTACCCCTGTACAGGTCTAGAGCGGAAGCTTTCTTT. The entire variable domain, with the rest obtained from reference TRBV30 and TRBJ1-1, is as follows: SQTIHQWPATLVQPVGSPLSLECTVEGTSNPNLYWYRQAAGRGLQLLFYSVGIGQISSEVPQNLSASRPQDRQFILSSKKLLLSDSGFYLCAWSVPLYRSRAEAFFGQGTRLTVV.

V gene TRBV2 combines with J gene TRBJ2-1, with 13 bases identical to TRBD2. V shed 6 bases, J shed 7 bases, and the junction held 3 bases outside the gene matches. The CDR3 is 14 residues long. Germline-derived CDR1 and CDR2 are SNHLY and FYNNEI. CDR3 loop: CASSGTSGNNEQFF. The CDR3 DNA reads as TGTGCCAGCAGCGGGACTAGCGGGAATAATGAGCAGTTCTTC.

V usage is TRBV6-1 and J usage is TRBJ2-4; 7 positions agree with TRBD1. Losses at the gene ends were 7 bases for V and 6 bases for J; bases not matched to a gene: 12. The CDR3 spans 15 residues. The germline V gene encodes CDR1 MNHNS and CDR2 SASEGT. The CDR3 is CASIPRTGVGNIQYF. The CDR3 bases are TGTGCCAGCATTCCTAGGACAGGCGTAGGAAACATTCAGTACTTC.

The chain uses TRBV6-1 and TRBJ2-5; 10 bases fit TRBD2. With V trimmed by 8 bases and J by 5 bases, 8 bases remained unmatched. The CDR3 has 14 amino acids. Germline V gene sequence: CDR1 MNHNS, CDR2 SASEGT. The CDR3 spells CASRYNSGGETQYF. The CDR3 coding sequence is TGTGCCAGCCGATACAATAGCGGGGGGGAGACCCAGTACTTC.

The table lists this clone with a few counts. The CDR3 DNA reads as TGTGCCAGCAGTGCCGCGGCCAGACTGTACTTC. This gives the protein CASSAAARLYF. The chain carries TRBV25-1 and TRBJ2-7; D not certain. The CDR3 has 11 residues. Trimming removed 4 bases at V and 12 bases at J, with 13 bases between. Germline CDR1 is MGHDK and CDR2 is SYGVNS.

This chain connects TRBV27 to TRBJ2-7, with D possibly matching TRBD2 (6 bases). Deletions cut 8 bases from V and 1 base from J, with 9 bases between. Looked up from germline, CDR1 is MNHEY and CDR2 is SMNVEV (reference sequence). The length of the CDR3 is 12 residues. The CDR3 here is CASRRGSYEQYF. In DNA form, the CDR3 reads TGTGCCAGCCGGAGGGGTTCCTACGAGCAGTACTTC.

The count of this clone is one. The rearrangement links TRBV6-1 to TRBJ1-2; D gene unclear. Germline values: CDR1 MNHNS, CDR2 SASEGT. V lost 6 bases, J lost 4 bases, and 18 bases lay in between. CDR3 length: 15 residues. In DNA, the CDR3 is TGTGCCAGCAGCGCCTCGTGGCAGGAGGCCTATGGCTACACCTTC. As protein: CASSASWQEAYGYTF.

The chain employs TRBV2 and TRBJ1-1, with no clear D. The V gene's germline CDR1 is SNHLY and CDR2 FYNNEI. CDR3 length: 11 residues. The V end lost 11 bases, the J end lost 2 bases, and 9 bases lay between the germline ends. DNA for the CDR3: TGTGCCTATCGGGGAAACACTGAAGCTTTCTTT. This gives the protein CAYRGNTEAFF.

The chain combines TRBV28 with TRBJ1-5; D is unresolved. Trimming left V 5 bases short and J 1 base short, with 6 bases between. The CDR3 length is 13 residues. Germline V gene sequence: CDR1 MDHEN, CDR2 SYDVKM. CDR3 residues: CASSTLSNQPQHF. The CDR3, as DNA: TGTGCCAGCAGTACTTTAAGCAATCAGCCCCAGCATTTT. Variable domain in full (rest from reference TRBV28 and TRBJ1-5): DVKVTQSSRYLVKRTGEKVFLECVQDMDHENMFWYRQDPGLGLRLIYFSYDVKMKEKGDIPEGYSVSREKKERFSLILESASTNQTSMYLCASSTLSNQPQHFGDGTRLSIL.

This clone was picked up one time. This chain connects TRBV7-8 to TRBJ1-2; D call uncertain. Germline V gives CDR1 SGHVS, CDR2 FQNEAQ. CDR3 length equals 13 residues. V was clipped by 2 bases and J by 8 bases, with 12 bases between them. The CDR3 region has the DNA TGTGCCAGCAGCTTACGTCTGGGGAGAGGCTACACCTTC. It encodes CASSLRLGRGYTF.

V is TRBV2 and J is TRBJ2-3, with 11 bases matching TRBD2. The CDR3 covers 16 residues. The V gene's germline CDR1 is SNHLY and CDR2 FYNNEI. Unmatched junction bases numbered 5, after V lost 3 bases and J lost 3 bases. The CDR3 spells CASSERASGRTDTQYF. Here the CDR3 DNA reads TGTGCCAGCAGTGAGAGGGCTAGCGGGAGGACAGATACGCAGTATTTT.

This rearrangement joins TRBV7-9 to TRBJ2-5, with TRBD2 matching over 7 bases. The V and J ends lost 3 bases and 0 bases, in that order; junction bases with no gene match: 10. CDR1 and CDR2 from the germline V gene are SEHNR and FQNEAQ (reference sequence). The CDR3 is 17 amino acids. The CDR3 DNA follows: TGTGCCAGCAGCTTCGCGGTGGCGGGGGTGTACCAAGAGACCCAGTACTTC. Translated, it gives CASSFAVAGVYQETQYF.

V and J are TRBV29-1 and TRBJ2-1; 7 bases align to TRBD2. CDR1 and CDR2 (germline): SQVTM, ANQGSEA. The CDR3 runs 13 residues. Trimming cost V 8 bases and J 2 bases; bases outside gene matches: 6. The CDR3 DNA is TGCAGCTCCTCCGGGACTACCTACAATGAGCAGTTCTTC. This encodes CSSSGTTYNEQFF.

The CDR3 DNA reads TGTGCCAGCAGTGCCCACAGGGAGGGTAGCAATCAGCCCCAGCATTTT. It translates to CASSAHREGSNQPQHF. The chain uses TRBV27 and TRBJ1-5, with D perhaps matching TRBD1 (6 bases). Deletions cut 5 bases from V and 0 bases from J, with 14 bases between. This CDR3 spans 16 amino acids. Germline CDR1 and CDR2: MNHEY and SMNVEV (reference sequence).

The chain combines TRBV2 with TRBJ1-1; perhaps TRBD1 as D (5 bases). Trimming took off 9 bases at V and 5 bases at J, with 16 bases between the two ends. The CDR3 consists of 13 residues. Germline assignment: CDR1 SNHLY and CDR2 FYNNEI. The chain's CDR3 is CASATGGRTEAFF. The CDR3 region has the DNA TGTGCCAGTGCCACGGGGGGACGGACTGAAGCTTTCTTT.

CDR3 sequence (DNA): TGTGCCATCAGTCAAGGACAGCCCACAGATACGCAGTATTTT. This codes for CAISQGQPTDTQYF. V usage is TRBV10-3 and J usage is TRBJ2-3; D is perhaps TRBD1 (6 bases). Germline V gene data show CDR1 as ENHRY and CDR2 as SYGVKD. V gave up 5 bases and J gave up 2 bases, with 11 bases separating them. The CDR3 runs to 14 residues.

The chain couples TRBV19 to TRBJ2-7; D gene unclear. This CDR3 contains 12 residues. With 7 bases removed from V and 4 bases from J, the gap between germline ends came to 11 bases. Germline assignment: CDR1 LNHDA and CDR2 SQIVND (reference sequence). DNA for the CDR3: TGTGCCAGTAATGCGTTTGGTTACGAGCAGTACTTC. This translates into CASNAFGYEQYF.

The rearrangement uses TRBV28 and TRBJ1-5; 10 positions agree with TRBD1. The CDR3 is 14 amino acids. After removal of 7 bases from V and 6 bases from J, the junction contained 6 bases not matched to a gene. Germline CDR1 is MDHEN and CDR2 is SYDVKM. The CDR3 sequence: CASTLDRGLQPQHF. CDR3 coding DNA: TGTGCCAGCACCCTAGACAGGGGGCTTCAGCCCCAGCATTTT.

V and J are TRBV9 and TRBJ1-2; D may be TRBD1 (6 bases). The CDR3 spans 14 residues. The V gene's germline CDR1 is SGDLS and CDR2 YYNGEE. Trimming pared 1 base from V and 7 bases from J, leaving 14 bases between. The CDR3 DNA follows: TGTGCCAGCAGCGTAAATCTGGGGGCAGGTGGCTACACCTTC. It translates to CASSVNLGAGGYTF.

V and J are TRBV5-1 and TRBJ1-1; TRBD1 is a possible D gene (6 bases). CDR1 SGHRS and CDR2 YFSETQ come from the germline V gene. Trimming stripped 5 bases from V and 0 bases from J, with 14 bases between. This CDR3 spans 15 amino acids. CDR3 protein: CASRTGNLMNTEAFF. The CDR3 DNA follows: TGCGCCAGCAGAACAGGGAACCTCATGAACACTGAAGCTTTCTTT. Looking up the rest from reference TRBV5-1 and TRBJ1-1 gives the full variable domain: KAGVTQTPRYLIKTRGQQVTLSCSPISGHRSVSWYQQTPGQGLQFLFEYFSETQRNKGNFPGRFSGRQFSNSRSEMNVSTLELGDSALYLCASRTGNLMNTEAFFGQGTRLTVV.

The V gene is TRBV7-9, the J gene TRBJ2-1; possibly TRBD2 for D (5 bases). The CDR3 runs to 15 residues. Trimming pared 0 bases from V and 9 bases from J, leaving 15 bases between. CDR1 is SEHNR, CDR2 FQNEAQ, per germline (reference sequence). The CDR3 loop reads CASSLAGVGFGEQFF. The DNA of the CDR3 is TGTGCCAGCAGCTTAGCGGGAGTCGGATTCGGTGAGCAGTTCTTC.

The chain has TRBV5-1 and TRBJ1-2; TRBD1 might be the D (5 bases). Germline V gene sequence: CDR1 SGHRS, CDR2 YFSETQ. Trimming cost V 2 bases and J 3 bases, with 11 bases left between them. This CDR3 spans 14 amino acids. The chain's CDR3 is CASSLTGGHYGYTF. CDR3 in DNA: TGCGCCAGCAGCTTAACGGGGGGTCACTATGGCTACACCTTC.